Listed below are T cell receptor beta chains from one sample, sequenced in a study of Graves' ophthalmopathy and Graves' hyperthyroidism. TCRdb re-derived calls from the multiplex PCR reads in MiXCR, one entry per CDR3 protein. The table lists almost 750,000 distinct CDR3 sequences, roughly 41% of them singletons. Source material: peripheral blood. These TCRs come from an adult man with Graves' ophthalmopathy. Both conserved end residues are part of each CDR3.

J | V | CDR3
TRBJ2-7 | TRBV7-2 | CASSPYTAYEQYF
TRBJ1-5 | TRBV28 | CASRYQSGLSNQPQHF
TRBJ1-2 | TRBV25-1 | CASSFTTVYGYTF
TRBJ1-5 | TRBV24-1 | CATSDPGTGVDNQPQHF
TRBJ1-3 | TRBV7-9 | CASSSPGQGYTIYF
TRBJ1-6 | TRBV9 | CASSVDGAKSPLHF
TRBJ2-5 | TRBV5-1 | CASGYVTGGFQETQYF
TRBJ2-5 | TRBV7-9 | CASSQAAGGLETQYF
TRBJ2-5 | TRBV7-9 | CASARRESMETQYF
TRBJ2-7 | TRBV20-1 | CSARGGTGIYEQYF